These T cell receptor beta chains were read from a single sample in a study of blood T cell repertoires in COVID-19. Produced via immunoSEQ multiplex PCR; TCRdb's table is partial and in-frame only. Seen here are 250,000 to 350,000 clones, 85% to 90% observed once, and the top ten hold 3.5% to 4.5%. Specimen: PBMCs or T cells enriched from blood (not recorded which). The receptor source for this set is a woman between 18 and 29 years old with acute COVID-19. Each CDR3 is given with its conserved first and last residue. D genes are given only for firm matches.

V gene	J gene	D gene	CDR3 protein	CDR3 DNA
TRBV20-1	TRBJ2-1	TRBD1	CSASDGQGAKEQFF	TGCAGTGCTAGTGACGGACAGGGGGCGAAGGAGCAGTTCTTC
TRBV28	TRBJ1-1	-	CASSFVRGSAFF	TGTGCCAGCAGTTTTGTTAGGGGATCAGCTTTCTTT
TRBV6-2/TRBV6-3	TRBJ1-1	-	CASSLKEGRQTEAFF	TGTGCCAGCAGTCTGAAGGAGGGGAGGCAGACTGAAGCTTTCTTT
TRBV28	TRBJ1-2	TRBD1	CASSPPTGWNYGYTF	TGTGCCAGCAGTCCTCCGACAGGGTGGAACTATGGCTACACCTTC
TRBV28	TRBJ1-6	-	CASSFSGGLGGSPLHF	TGTGCCAGCAGTTTTTCGGGCGGTTTGGGAGGTTCACCCCTCCACTTT
TRBV3-1/TRBV3-2	TRBJ2-7	TRBD1	CASSQERSSGTGSDYEQYF	TGTGCCAGCAGCCAAGAGCGAAGTTCCGGGACAGGGAGTGACTACGAGCAGTACTTC
TRBV25-1	TRBJ2-4	-	CASSPAYNAQYF	TGTGCCAGCAGCCCCGCCTATAACGCTCAGTACTTC
TRBV11-2	TRBJ1-4	TRBD1	CASSIGQGDEKLFF	TGTGCCAGCAGCATCGGACAGGGGGATGAAAAACTGTTTTTT
TRBV11-3	TRBJ1-5	-	CASRPCQQPFSNQPQHF	TGTGCCAGCAGGCCATGCCAACAGCCCTTTAGCAATCAGCCCCAGCATTTT
TRBV3-1/TRBV3-2	TRBJ2-1	TRBD1	CASTGTGGKNEQFF	TGTGCCAGCACCGGGACAGGGGGCAAGAATGAGCAGTTCTTC
TRBV30	TRBJ1-4	-	CAWSGLGEKLFF	TGTGCCTGGAGTGGCCTGGGCGAAAAACTGTTTTTT
TRBV9	TRBJ1-2	-	CASGRDYGYTF	TGTGCCTCTGGCAGGGACTATGGCTACACCTTC
TRBV11-2	TRBJ2-5	-	CASSGGLRSGTQYF	TGTGCCAGCAGCGGGGGACTCCGGTCTGGGACCCAGTACTTC
TRBV5-1	TRBJ2-1	TRBD2	CASSLGTSETLDEQFF	TGCGCCAGCAGCTTGGGGACTAGCGAGACTTTGGATGAGCAGTTCTTC
TRBV6-1	TRBJ1-1	-	CASSEFTALNTEAFF	TGTGCCAGCAGTGAATTTACAGCCTTGAACACTGAAGCTTTCTTT
TRBV19	TRBJ2-4	-	CASSSLTGLLAKNIQYF	TGTGCCAGTAGCTCCCTAACAGGGCTCTTAGCCAAAAACATTCAGTACTTC
TRBV2	TRBJ1-4	-	CASSPGGGQYEKLFF	TGTGCCAGCAGTCCGGGGGGTGGACAATATGAAAAACTGTTTTTT
TRBV30	TRBJ1-2	-	CAWSFSTGYGYTF	TGTGCCTGGAGTTTTTCAACGGGCTATGGCTACACCTTC
TRBV5-1	TRBJ2-2	-	CASSLAGIGMMNTGELFF	TGCGCCAGCAGCTTGGCAGGGATCGGCATGATGAACACCGGGGAGCTGTTTTTT
TRBV6-5	TRBJ2-1	TRBD2	CASSRGLAGGEQFF	TGTGCCAGCAGTCGGGGACTAGCGGGAGGCGAGCAGTTCTTC
TRBV7-8	TRBJ1-1	-	CASSNQGTYTEAFF	TGTGCCAGCAGCAACCAGGGGACCTACACTGAAGCTTTCTTT
TRBV5-1	TRBJ2-2	-	CASSYQTGGSGELFF	TGCGCCAGCAGCTACCAGACAGGCGGCTCCGGGGAGCTGTTTTTT